This T cell receptor (beta chain) is from a study of OX40 agonist ivuxolimab in advanced cancers. Study context: Patients with hepatocellular carcinoma, melanoma, renal cell or head and neck cancer made up the dose-escalation patients. Study results and limitations: Relative to CD4+, CD8+ T cells held more expanded clones on average.

The J segment lost 8 bases and the V segment lost 2 bases, leaving 12 bases of the junction unmatched. The germline V gene has CDR1 GTSNPN and CDR2 SVGIG (reference sequence). This CDR3 is 15 amino acids long. On cycle 4 day 1 and cycle 7 day 1, as well as at baseline, blood was sampled. A note on this clone: Its antigen is unidentified.

Clones were read by immunoSEQ multiplex PCR, and TCRdb kept only the in-frame ones, dropping some. Here the sample spans approximately 40,000 clones, around 80% being singletons. The source of this sequence is an adult with an advanced solid tumor such as melanoma, head and neck, liver or kidney cancer. The V call is TRBV30, the J call TRBJ2-1; 7 nucleotides match TRBD2. The specimen was CD4+ or CD8+ T cells sorted from blood, collected in a trial of the OX40 agonist ivuxolimab. CDR3: CAWSRTRRGSDEQFF. CDR3 nucleotides: TGTGCCTGGAGTCGGACTAGGCGTGGTTCCGATGAGCAGTTCTTC.